This T cell receptor (beta chain) came from a study of shared clonotypes between healthy human individuals. Turning to the study itself: Donors were a couple of women and a few men aged 18 to 49.

V gave up 4 bases and J gave up 1 base; unmatched junction bases: 12. Per germline, CDR1 SGHVS and CDR2 FQNEAQ. This CDR3 region has 17 residues. All the donors were Caucasian adults who lived in Nashville, Tennessee. Investigators divided CD4+ cells into CD45RA+ naive and CD45RA-negative memory subsets. Sequenced by immunoSEQ multiplex PCR; TCRdb stores in-frame clones only, minus some. The repertoire holds roughly 1,100,000 clones, with around 76% as singletons. The chain is built from TRBV7-8 and TRBJ1-1, with 7 bases aligning to TRBD1. The sequenced material came from memory CD4+ T cells sorted from blood. This sample's subset: CD45RA-negative fraction. The clonotype originates from a man between 18 and 29 years old in good health. CDR3 DNA sequence: TGTGCCAGCAGCTCCCCCCGACAGGGTGGTAAGAACACTGAAGCTTTCTTT. It encodes CASSSPRQGGKNTEAFF.